The clone carrying this TCR beta chain was picked up many times. What it binds is not known. The data derive from a study of identical twins. Through template switching, a universal primer site was introduced, and the cDNA contained unique molecular identifiers. TCRdb fed the 5' RACE reads into MiXCR, producing one record per CDR3 protein. The table shows roughly 710,000 distinct CDR3 sequences, with around 6% occurring only once. Findings and limits, study-wide: Excess twin sharing in beta out-of-frame sequences was weaker. Insertion counts were lower in abundant cord blood beta clonotypes, a trend that memory repertoires did not show.

The length of the CDR3 is 18 residues. Germline V lookup: CDR1 LGHNA, CDR2 YSLEER. V was pared by 1 base and J by 2 bases, with 8 bases of the junction left unmatched. The receptor comes from a young man in good health. Sequenced: naive T cells sorted from blood. V gene TRBV4-3 combines with J gene TRBJ2-2, with 9 bases lining up with TRBD2. The CDR3 sequence: CASSQASGAGGNTGELFF. In nucleotides, the CDR3 is TGCGCCAGCAGCCAAGCGTCGGGAGCGGGAGGCAACACCGGGGAGCTGTTTTTT.